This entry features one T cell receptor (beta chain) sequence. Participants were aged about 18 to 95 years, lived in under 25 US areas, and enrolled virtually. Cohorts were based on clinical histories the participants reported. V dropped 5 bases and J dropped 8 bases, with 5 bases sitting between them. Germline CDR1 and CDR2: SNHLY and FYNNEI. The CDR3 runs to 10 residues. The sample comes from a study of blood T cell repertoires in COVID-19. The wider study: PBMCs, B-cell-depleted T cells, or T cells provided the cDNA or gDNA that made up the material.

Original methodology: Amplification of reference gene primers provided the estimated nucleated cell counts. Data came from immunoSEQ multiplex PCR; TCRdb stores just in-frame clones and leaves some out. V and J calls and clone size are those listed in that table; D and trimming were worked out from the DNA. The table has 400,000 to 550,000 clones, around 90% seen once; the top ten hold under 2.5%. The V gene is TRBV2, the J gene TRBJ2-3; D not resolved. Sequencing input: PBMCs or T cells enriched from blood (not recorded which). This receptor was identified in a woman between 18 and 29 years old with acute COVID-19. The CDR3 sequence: CASSRVTQYF. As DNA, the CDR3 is TGTGCCAGCAGTAGAGTTACGCAGTATTTT.